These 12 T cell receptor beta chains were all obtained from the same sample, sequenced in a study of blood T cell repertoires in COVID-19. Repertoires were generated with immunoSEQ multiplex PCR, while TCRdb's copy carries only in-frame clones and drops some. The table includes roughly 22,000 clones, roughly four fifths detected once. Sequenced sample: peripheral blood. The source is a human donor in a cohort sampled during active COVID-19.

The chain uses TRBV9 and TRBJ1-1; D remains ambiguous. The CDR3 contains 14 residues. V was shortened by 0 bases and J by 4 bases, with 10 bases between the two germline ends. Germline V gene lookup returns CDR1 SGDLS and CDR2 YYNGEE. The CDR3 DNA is TGTGCCAGCAGCGTAGGAGGGCGCGGCACTGAAGCTTTCTTT. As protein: CASSVGGRGTEAFF.

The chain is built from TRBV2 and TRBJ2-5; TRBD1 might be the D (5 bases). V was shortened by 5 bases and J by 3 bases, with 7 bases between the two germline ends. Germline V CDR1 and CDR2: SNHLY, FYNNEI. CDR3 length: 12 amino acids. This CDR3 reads CASSPREETQYF. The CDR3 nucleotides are TGTGCCAGCAGTCCCAGGGAAGAGACCCAGTACTTC.

The CDR3 here is CASREQGYTGELFF. The DNA for the CDR3 is TGTGCCAGCAGGGAACAGGGGTACACCGGGGAGCTGTTTTTT. This chain uses TRBV7-3 with TRBJ2-2, with 7 bases identical to TRBD1. CDR1 and CDR2 from the germline V gene are SGHTA and FQGTGA. CDR3 length: 14 amino acids. V trimming: 6 bases; J trimming: 3 bases; junction bases outside the gene matches: 4.

CDR3 sequence (DNA): TGTGCCAGCAGACTGGACAGGGTAAAGTATGGCTACACCTTC. Encoded protein: CASRLDRVKYGYTF. J is TRBJ1-2 and V is TRBV5-4, with 8 bases lining up with TRBD1. Trimming cost V 5 bases and J 5 bases; bases outside gene matches: 8. Per the germline V gene, CDR1 is SGHNT and CDR2 is YYREEE (reference sequence). CDR3 size: 14 residues.

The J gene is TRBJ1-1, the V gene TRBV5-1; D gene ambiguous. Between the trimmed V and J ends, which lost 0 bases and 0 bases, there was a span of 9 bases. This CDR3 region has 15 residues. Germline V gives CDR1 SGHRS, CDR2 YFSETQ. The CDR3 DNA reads TGCGCCAGCAGCTTGGGTACGGGGATGAACACTGAAGCTTTCTTT. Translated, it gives CASSLGTGMNTEAFF.

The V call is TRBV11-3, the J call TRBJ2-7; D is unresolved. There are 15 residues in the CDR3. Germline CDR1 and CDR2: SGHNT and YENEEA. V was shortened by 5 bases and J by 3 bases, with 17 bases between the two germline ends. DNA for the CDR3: TGTGCCAGCAGCCTTCTGGCCAGCGCGGTCTACGAGCAGTACTTC. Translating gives CASSLLASAVYEQYF.

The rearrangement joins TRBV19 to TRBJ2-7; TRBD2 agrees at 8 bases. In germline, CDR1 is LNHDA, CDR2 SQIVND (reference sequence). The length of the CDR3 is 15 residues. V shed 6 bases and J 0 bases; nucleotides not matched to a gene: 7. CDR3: CASSFGTRSSYEQYF. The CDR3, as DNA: TGTGCCAGTAGCTTCGGGACTAGGAGCTCCTACGAGCAGTACTTC.

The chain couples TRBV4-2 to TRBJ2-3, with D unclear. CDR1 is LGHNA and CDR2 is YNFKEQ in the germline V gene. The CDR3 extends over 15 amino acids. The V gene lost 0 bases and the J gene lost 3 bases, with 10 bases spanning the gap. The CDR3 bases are TGTGCCAGCAGCCAAGATTTCTCAGAAACAGATACGCAGTATTTT. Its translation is CASSQDFSETDTQYF.

DNA for the CDR3: TGTGCCAGCAGCTTAGTGGTTACACCAACGAATGAGCAGTACTTC. It translates to CASSLVVTPTNEQYF. This chain connects TRBV11-2 to TRBJ2-7, with unresolved D. Trimming took off 1 base at V and 7 bases at J, with 17 bases between the two ends. The CDR3 consists of 15 residues. CDR1 is SGHAT and CDR2 is FQNNGV in the germline V gene.

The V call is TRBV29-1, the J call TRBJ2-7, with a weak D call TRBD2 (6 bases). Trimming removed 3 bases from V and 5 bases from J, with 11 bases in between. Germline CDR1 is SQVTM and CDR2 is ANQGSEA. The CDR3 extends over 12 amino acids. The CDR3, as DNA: TGCAGCGTTGACGGACTACGGGACGAGCAGTACTTC. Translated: CSVDGLRDEQYF.

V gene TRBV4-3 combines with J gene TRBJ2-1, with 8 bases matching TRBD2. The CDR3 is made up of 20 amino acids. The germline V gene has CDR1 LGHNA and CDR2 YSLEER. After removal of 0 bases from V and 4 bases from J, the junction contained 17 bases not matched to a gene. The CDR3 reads CASSQDPPLTSRGGYNEQFF. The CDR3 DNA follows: TGCGCCAGCAGCCAAGACCCACCGTTGACTTCCCGGGGGGGGTACAATGAGCAGTTCTTC.

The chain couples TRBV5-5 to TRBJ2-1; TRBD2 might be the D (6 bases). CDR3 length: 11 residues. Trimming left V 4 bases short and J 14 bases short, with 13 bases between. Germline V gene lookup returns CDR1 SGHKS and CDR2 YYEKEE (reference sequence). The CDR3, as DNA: TGTGCCAGCAGCGCGTCGCGGGGAGAGTTCTTC. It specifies CASSASRGEFF.